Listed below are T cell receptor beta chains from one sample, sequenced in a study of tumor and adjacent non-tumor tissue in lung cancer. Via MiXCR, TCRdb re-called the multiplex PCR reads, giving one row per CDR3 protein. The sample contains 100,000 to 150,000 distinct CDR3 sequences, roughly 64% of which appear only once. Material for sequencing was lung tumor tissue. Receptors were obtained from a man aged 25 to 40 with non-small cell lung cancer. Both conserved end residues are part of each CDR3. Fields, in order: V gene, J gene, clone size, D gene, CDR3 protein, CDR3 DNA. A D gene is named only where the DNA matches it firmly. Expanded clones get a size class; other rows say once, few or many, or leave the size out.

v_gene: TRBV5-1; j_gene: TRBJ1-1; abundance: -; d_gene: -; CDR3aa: CASGPTPGGTTEAFF; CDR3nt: TGCGCCAGCGGCCCGACTCCGGGAGGAACCACTGAAGCTTTCTTT
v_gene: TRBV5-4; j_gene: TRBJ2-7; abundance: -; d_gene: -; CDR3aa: CASSLGARGSYEHYF; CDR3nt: TGTGCCAGCAGCTTGGGAGCTAGGGGTTCCTACGAGCATTACTTC
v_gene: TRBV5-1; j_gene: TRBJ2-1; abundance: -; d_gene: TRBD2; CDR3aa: CASLKFLAGGHNEQFF; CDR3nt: TGCGCCAGCCTCAAATTCCTAGCGGGGGGGCACAATGAGCAGTTCTTC
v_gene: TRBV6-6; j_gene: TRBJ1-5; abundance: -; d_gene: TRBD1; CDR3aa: CASSQGAGQPQQF; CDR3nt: TGTGCCAGCAGCCAGGGGGCGGGGCAGCCCCAACAATTT
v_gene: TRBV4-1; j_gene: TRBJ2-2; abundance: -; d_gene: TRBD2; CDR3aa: CARSQRGVGGGRAGGPRTGELFF; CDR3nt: TGCGCCAGGAGCCAAAGAGGGGTCGGTGGTGGTCGAGCGGGAGGGCCCCGGACCGGGGAGCTGTTTTTT
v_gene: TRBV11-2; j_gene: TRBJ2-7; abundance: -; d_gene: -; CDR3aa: CASSLNRDLNEQNF; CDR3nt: TGTGCCAGCAGTCTTAACAGGGACTTGAATGAGCAGAACTTC
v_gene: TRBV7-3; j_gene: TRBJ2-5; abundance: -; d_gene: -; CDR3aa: CASSLTPTTSGTQHF; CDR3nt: TGTGCCAGCAGCTTAACGCCGACCACATCAGGGACCCAGCACTTC
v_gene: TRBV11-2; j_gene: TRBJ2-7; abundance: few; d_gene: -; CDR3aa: CASRLGDGAGYEQYF; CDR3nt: TGTGCCAGCAGGTTGGGAGACGGAGCCGGCTACGAGCAGTACTTC
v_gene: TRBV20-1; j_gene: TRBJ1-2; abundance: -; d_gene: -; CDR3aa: CSVADFISNYGYTF; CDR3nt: TGCAGTGTCGCGGATTTCATTTCTAACTATGGCTACACCTTC
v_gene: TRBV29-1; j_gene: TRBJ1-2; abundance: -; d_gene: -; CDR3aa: CSVDRDDGYTF; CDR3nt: TGCAGCGTTGACAGGGACGATGGCTACACCTTC
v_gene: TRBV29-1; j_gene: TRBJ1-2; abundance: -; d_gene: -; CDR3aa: CSVWGTAGNGYSF; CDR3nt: TGCAGCGTGTGGGGGACGGCGGGGAATGGCTACAGCTTC
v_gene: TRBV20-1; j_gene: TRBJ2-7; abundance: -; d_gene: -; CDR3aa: CSAIDSRGLSYEQYF; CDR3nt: TGCAGTGCTATAGACTCCAGGGGTCTCTCCTACGAACAGTACTTC
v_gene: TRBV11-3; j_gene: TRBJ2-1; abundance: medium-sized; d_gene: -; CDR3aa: CASSLLPPPYNEQFF; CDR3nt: TGTGCCAGCAGCCTATTGCCGCCTCCCTACAATGAGCAGTTCTTC
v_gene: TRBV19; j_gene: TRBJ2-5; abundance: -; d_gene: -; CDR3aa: CASTQGDGETQYF; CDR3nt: TGTGCCAGTACCCAAGGGGATGGAGAGACCCAGTACTTC
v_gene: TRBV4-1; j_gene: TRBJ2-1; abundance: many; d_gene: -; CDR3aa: CASSQEAMNEQFF; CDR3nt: TGCGCCAGCAGCCAAGAGGCTATGAATGAGCAGTTCTTC
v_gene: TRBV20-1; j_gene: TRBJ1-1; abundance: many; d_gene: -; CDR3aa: CSASADTFEAFF; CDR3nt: TGCAGTGCTAGCGCCGACACTTTTGAAGCTTTCTTT
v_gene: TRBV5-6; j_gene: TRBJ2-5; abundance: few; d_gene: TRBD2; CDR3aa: CASSFRSGGRGETQYF; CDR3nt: TGTGCCAGCAGCTTCAGGAGCGGGGGGAGGGGAGAGACCCAGTACTTC
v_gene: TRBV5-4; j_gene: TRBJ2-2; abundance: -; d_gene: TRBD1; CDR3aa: CASRLMTGGYTGELFF; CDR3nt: TGTGCCAGCAGATTGATGACAGGGGGTTACACCGGGGAGCTGTTTTTT
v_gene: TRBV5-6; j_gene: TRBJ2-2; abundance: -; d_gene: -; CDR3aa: CASSLPPTGTGELFF; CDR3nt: TGTGCCAGCAGCTTGCCCCCTACAGGGACCGGGGAGCTGTTTTTT
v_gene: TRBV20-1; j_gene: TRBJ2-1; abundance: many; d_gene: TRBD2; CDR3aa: CSARLAPAYNEQFF; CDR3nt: TGCAGTGCGAGACTAGCGCCTGCCTACAATGAGCAGTTCTTC
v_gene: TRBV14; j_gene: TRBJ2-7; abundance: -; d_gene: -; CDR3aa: CTSSQATYEQYF; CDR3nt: TGTACCAGCAGCCAAGCTACCTACGAGCAGTACTTC
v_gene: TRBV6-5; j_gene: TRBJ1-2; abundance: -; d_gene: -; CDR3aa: CASRETGLNYVYTF; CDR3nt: TGTGCCAGCAGAGAAACAGGGCTCAACTATGTCTACACCTTC
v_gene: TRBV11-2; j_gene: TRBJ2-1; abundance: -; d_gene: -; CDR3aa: CASSPHRTIKQFF; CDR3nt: TGTGCCAGCAGCCCACACCGGACGATAAAGCAATTCTTC
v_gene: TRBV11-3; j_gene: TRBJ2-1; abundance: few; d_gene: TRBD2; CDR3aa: CASSLGCGGDEQLF; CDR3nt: TGTGCCAGCAGCTTAGGGTGTGGGGGGGATGAGCAGCTCTTC
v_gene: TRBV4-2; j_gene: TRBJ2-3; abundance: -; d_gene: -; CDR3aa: CASRAAVNTDTKYF; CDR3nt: TGTGCTAGCAGGGCGGCGGTTAACACAGATACGAAGTATTTT
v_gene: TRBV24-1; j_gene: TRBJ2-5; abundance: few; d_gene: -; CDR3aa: CATSDDGQTETQYF; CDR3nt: TGTGCCACCAGTGATGATGGACAGACTGAGACCCAGTACTTC
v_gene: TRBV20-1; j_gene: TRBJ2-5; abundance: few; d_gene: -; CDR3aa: CSATPHTKETQYF; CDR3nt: TGCAGTGCTACTCCACATACGAAAGAGACCCAGTACTTC
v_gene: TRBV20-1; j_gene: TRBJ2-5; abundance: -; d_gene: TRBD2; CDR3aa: CSVGKTGGQEIQYF; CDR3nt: TGCAGTGTTGGAAAAACGGGGGGGCAAGAGATCCAGTACTTC
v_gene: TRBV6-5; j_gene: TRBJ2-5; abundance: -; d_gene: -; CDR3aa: CASSYSPIERGTQYF; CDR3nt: TGTGCCAGCAGTTACTCCCCGATAGAACGAGGGACCCAGTACTTC
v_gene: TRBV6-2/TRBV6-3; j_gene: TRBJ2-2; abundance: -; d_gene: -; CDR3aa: CANDLDGGFNNGELFF; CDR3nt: TGTGCCAACGACCTAGATGGGGGGTTCAACAACGGGGAGCTGTTTTTT
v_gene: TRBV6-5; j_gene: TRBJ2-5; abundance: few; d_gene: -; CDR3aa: CASARREKETQYF; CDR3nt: TGTGCCAGCGCCCGGCGGGAAAAGGAGACCCAGTACTTC
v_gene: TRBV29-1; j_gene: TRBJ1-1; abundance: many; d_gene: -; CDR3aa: CSVEDSLMNTEAFF; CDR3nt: TGCAGCGTTGAAGACAGCCTGATGAACACTGAAGCTTTCTTT
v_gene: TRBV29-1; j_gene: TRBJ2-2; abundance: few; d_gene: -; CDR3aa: CSVFRDKNTEELFF; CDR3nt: TGCAGCGTGTTCCGGGACAAGAACACCGAGGAGCTGTTTTTT
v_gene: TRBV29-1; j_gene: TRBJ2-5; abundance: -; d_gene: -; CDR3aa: CNVESIGQRETQYF; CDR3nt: TGCAACGTTGAAAGCATCGGACAGAGGGAGACCCAGTACTTC
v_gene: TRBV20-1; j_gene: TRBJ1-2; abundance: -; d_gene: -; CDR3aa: CSVPNKANYDYTF; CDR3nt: TGCAGTGTGCCGAACAAAGCTAACTATGACTACACCTTC
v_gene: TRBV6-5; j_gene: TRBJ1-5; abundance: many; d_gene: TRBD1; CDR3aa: CASGQANQPQHF; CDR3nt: TGTGCCAGCGGACAGGCTAATCAGCCCCAGCATTTT
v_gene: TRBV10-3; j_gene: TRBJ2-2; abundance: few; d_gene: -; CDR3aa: CAISVWGGELFF; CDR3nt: TGTGCCATCAGTGTTTGGGGCGGAGAGCTGTTTTTT